This TCR beta chain was identified during a study of identical twins. To note about this clonotype: A read error may produce the germline difference seen at one junction end.

Using its own MiXCR run on the 5' RACE reads, TCRdb lists one record per CDR3 protein. The repertoire consists of about 690,000 distinct CDR3 sequences, with about 20% occurring once and the leading ten covering around 4.4%. These data were also reused for a study on T cells expressing NK-cell markers.

Sequenced: PBMCs. The sequence was obtained from a woman under 30 in good health.

The CDR3 DNA is TGTGCTAGCAGCTCCGGGGGGACAGGGGGCGGAGATACGCAGTATTTT. Amino acid sequence: CASSSGGTGGGDTQYF. This rearrangement joins TRBV7-7 to TRBJ2-3; 12 bases line up with TRBD1. This CDR3 contains 16 residues. Germline values: CDR1 SSHAT, CDR2 FNYEAQ (reference sequence).